The 30 T cell receptor beta chains below come from one sample, sequenced in a study of CD8 T cells in Susac syndrome. A quantity of about 0.5 to 1 ug RNA underwent reverse transcription using random hexamers. In TCRdb, the immunoSEQ multiplex PCR reads were re-called with MiXCR into one record per CDR3 protein. The sample has about 150,000 distinct CDR3 sequences, about 94% seen once; the top ten hold about 0.21%. The sample was CD8+ T cells from PBMCs. The receptors here all came from a human donor with multiple sclerosis.

The rearrangement links TRBV20-1 to TRBJ1-1; D is unresolved. V lost 0 bases and J 5 bases, leaving 10 bases between the germline ends. Germline V lookup: CDR1 DFQATT, CDR2 SNEGSKA (reference sequence). The CDR3 has 13 amino acids. For the CDR3, the DNA is TGCAGTGCTAGAGATATGGCGGGGACTGAAGCTTTCTTT. This codes for CSARDMAGTEAFF.

The chain employs TRBV4-1 and TRBJ2-7; tentatively, D is TRBD1 (6 bases). CDR3 length equals 15 residues. The V gene lost 1 base and the J gene lost 6 bases, with 16 bases spanning the gap. Per germline, CDR1 MGHRA and CDR2 YSYEKL. CDR3 amino acids: CASSQVVGQSTEQYF. The CDR3 nucleotides read TGCGCCAGCAGCCAAGTGGTAGGACAGTCGACCGAGCAGTACTTC.

This clonotype was observed once. The chain joins TRBV27 to TRBJ1-5; D is undetermined. Germline V lookup: CDR1 MNHEY, CDR2 SMNVEV (reference sequence). V lost 6 bases, J lost 5 bases, and 17 bases lay in between. There are 15 residues in the CDR3. The CDR3 DNA reads as TGTGCCAGCAGACCAATAAGTAGACACGATCAGCCCCAGCATTTT. Translating gives CASRPISRHDQPQHF.

J is TRBJ1-2 and V is TRBV7-2, with D maybe TRBD1 (5 bases). Germline V lookup: CDR1 SGHTA, CDR2 FQGNSA. Trimming left V 1 base short and J 1 base short, with 10 bases between. The CDR3 runs to 15 residues. Here the CDR3 reads CASSLVRGGNYGYTF. The CDR3 nucleotides are TGTGCCAGCAGCTTAGTAAGGGGAGGTAACTATGGCTACACCTTC.

The V gene is TRBV20-1, the J gene TRBJ2-6; D is unclear. Germline V gives CDR1 DFQATT, CDR2 SNEGSKA (reference sequence). The V end was cut by 4 bases, the J end by 5 bases, with 6 bases between. The CDR3 contains 12 residues. CDR3 region: CSAKSWANVLTF. As DNA, the CDR3 is TGCAGTGCTAAAAGCTGGGCCAACGTCCTGACTTTC.

V and J are TRBV16 and TRBJ2-7; D is ambiguous. Trimming removed 4 bases at V and 6 bases at J, with 10 bases between. There are 12 residues in the CDR3. From germline, CDR1 is KGHSY and CDR2 FQNENV. In nucleotides, the CDR3 is TGTGCCAGCAGCCCCACGCTGGCCGAGCAGTACTTC. Its translation is CASSPTLAEQYF. Full variable domain (outside the CDR3, taken from reference TRBV16 and TRBJ2-7): GEEVAQTPKHLVRGEGQKAKLYCAPIKGHSYVFWYQQVLKNEFKFLISFQNENVFDETGMPKERFSAKCLPNSPCSLEIQATKLEDSAVYFCASSPTLAEQYFGPGTRLTVT.

The rearrangement joins TRBV24-1 to TRBJ2-3; no definite D call. The V gene's germline CDR1 is KGHDR and CDR2 SFDVKD. The CDR3 length is 12 residues. Deletions cut 6 bases from V and 4 bases from J, with 7 bases between. CDR3 nucleotide sequence: TGTGCCACCAGTTTGCAGGCAGATACGCAGTATTTT. Translation gives CATSLQADTQYF.

The chain employs TRBV11-2 and TRBJ2-6; D unclear. The V end was cut by 3 bases, the J end by 2 bases, with 11 bases between. There are 16 residues in the CDR3. CDR1 SGHAT and CDR2 FQNNGV come from the germline V gene. The CDR3 is CASSFGSGAGANVLTF. In DNA, the CDR3 is TGTGCCAGCAGCTTCGGATCGGGCGCTGGGGCCAACGTCCTGACTTTC.

The V call is TRBV28, the J call TRBJ2-2, with D hard to call. CDR1 and CDR2 from the germline V gene are MDHEN and SYDVKM. V shed 3 bases and J shed 1 base, with 9 bases lying between them. The CDR3 spans 15 residues. The CDR3 DNA sequence: TGTGCCAGCAGTTTCGTCATTGGGAACACCGGGGAGCTGTTTTTT. Translating it yields CASSFVIGNTGELFF.

This chain connects TRBV20-1 to TRBJ2-1; 8 nucleotides match TRBD1. Per germline, CDR1 DFQATT and CDR2 SNEGSKA (reference sequence). The CDR3 is 14 amino acids. The V gene end was trimmed by 8 bases and the J gene end by 6 bases; junction bases not matched to a gene: 12. In DNA, the CDR3 is TGCAGTTTTCCAGGGGGCCGAACAATCAATGAGCAGTTCTTC. Translating it yields CSFPGGRTINEQFF.

This sequence joins TRBV7-9 and TRBJ2-5; 9 bases agree with TRBD1. Germline V gene lookup returns CDR1 SEHNR and CDR2 FQNEAQ (reference sequence). The CDR3 spans 15 residues. Trimming cost V 2 bases and J 1 base; bases outside gene matches: 2. The CDR3 protein is CASSLSTGGQETQYF. DNA for the CDR3: TGTGCCAGCAGCTTATCGACAGGGGGCCAAGAGACCCAGTACTTC. The entire variable domain, with the rest obtained from reference TRBV7-9 and TRBJ2-5, is as follows: DTGVSQNPRHKITKRGQNVTFRCDPISEHNRLYWYRQTLGQGPEFLTYFQNEAQLEKSRLLSDRFSAERPKGSFSTLEIQRTEQGDSAMYLCASSLSTGGQETQYFGPGTRLLVL.

This chain joins TRBV14 and TRBJ1-2; D might be TRBD1 (5 bases). The CDR3 is made up of 15 amino acids. V was clipped by 1 base and J by 8 bases, with 17 bases between them. CDR1 and CDR2 from the germline V gene are SGHDN and FVKESK. CDR3 DNA sequence: TGTGCCAGCAGCCAAGCCGAACAGGACCCGGGGGGCTACACCTTC. Translating it yields CASSQAEQDPGGYTF.

CDR3 nucleotide sequence: TGTGCCAGCAGCCCCGGGAAGCCAGAGACCCAGTACTTC. Protein sequence: CASSPGKPETQYF. This chain connects TRBV3-1 to TRBJ2-5; D possibly corresponds to TRBD2 (5 bases). The CDR3 runs to 13 residues. CDR1 and CDR2 (germline): LGHDT, YNNKEL (reference sequence). V was clipped by 4 bases and J by 4 bases, with 10 bases between them.

CDR3 nucleotides: TGCGCCAGCAGCCAAGATGGTGCTTCTGGAAACACCATATATTTT. This sequence encodes CASSQDGASGNTIYF. The chain recombines TRBV4-1 with TRBJ1-3; no clear D. Trimming took off 0 bases at V and 1 base at J, with 7 bases between the two ends. The CDR3 contains 15 residues. Germline-derived CDR1 and CDR2 are MGHRA and YSYEKL.

The J gene is TRBJ1-5, the V gene TRBV27; D call uncertain. Germline V gene data show CDR1 as MNHEY and CDR2 as SMNVEV (reference sequence). The CDR3 loop spans 13 amino acids. Trimming shortened V by 2 bases and J by 6 bases, and 8 bases separated the two germline ends. CDR3 amino acids: CASSLTVFQPQHF. The DNA for the CDR3 is TGTGCCAGCAGTTTAACGGTTTTTCAGCCCCAGCATTTT.

The chain joins TRBV6-5 to TRBJ1-4, with D hard to call. The CDR3 runs 12 residues. Germline-derived CDR1 and CDR2 are MNHEY and SVGAGI. DNA of the CDR3: TGTGCAGCCGGAGTTGCTAATGAAAAACTGTTTTTT. Residues: CAAGVANEKLFF.

In nucleotides, the CDR3 is TGTGCCAGCAGCCCAGGGACAGGATTTAGCTACGAGCAGTACTTC. This sequence encodes CASSPGTGFSYEQYF. This chain links TRBV13 with TRBJ2-7, with TRBD1 matching 8 bases. The CDR3 covers 15 residues. The V and J ends lost 5 bases and 3 bases, in that order; junction bases with no gene match: 9. Germline loops: CDR1 PRHDT, CDR2 FYEKMQ (reference sequence).

The count of this clonotype is one. The chain joins TRBV5-4 to TRBJ1-4, with D tentatively TRBD1 (6 bases). The V end lost 4 bases, the J end lost 7 bases, and 26 bases lay between the germline ends. CDR3 length equals 18 residues. Germline loops: CDR1 SGHNT, CDR2 YYREEE (reference sequence). CDR3 sequence reads: CASSPSNGGARLGEKLFF. Written as DNA, the CDR3 is TGTGCCAGCAGCCCCTCGAACGGGGGCGCCCGCCTGGGTGAAAAACTGTTTTTT.

This clonotype was seen only once. CDR3 amino acids: CASSYRGPYDGYTF. CDR3 nucleotide sequence: TGTGCCAGCAGTTACCGCGGACCCTACGATGGCTACACCTTC. V and J are TRBV6-6 and TRBJ1-2; D not resolved. Between the trimmed V and J ends, which lost 2 bases and 6 bases, there was a span of 13 bases. The CDR3 extends over 14 amino acids. The germline V gene encodes CDR1 MNHNY and CDR2 SVGAGI (reference sequence).

The chain recombines TRBV2 with TRBJ2-7; the D gene is possibly TRBD1 (7 bases). Germline loops: CDR1 SNHLY, CDR2 FYNNEI. This CDR3 region has 13 residues. V was cut by 6 bases and J by 2 bases, with 11 bases left in between. CDR3 residues: CASREGQPYEQYF. The CDR3 DNA follows: TGTGCCAGCAGGGAGGGACAGCCCTACGAGCAGTACTTC.

This sequence joins TRBV29-1 and TRBJ2-7; the D gene is possibly TRBD2 (6 bases). There are 15 residues in the CDR3. V lost 1 base to trimming and J lost 1 base, with 14 bases between them. Germline V CDR1 and CDR2: SQVTM, ANQGSEA. This CDR3 reads CSVEGAASESYEQYF. CDR3 nucleotides: TGCAGCGTTGAAGGAGCTGCTAGCGAATCCTACGAGCAGTACTTC.

The chain couples TRBV6-6 to TRBJ1-1; 7 nucleotides align to TRBD1. The CDR3 contains 15 residues. The germline CDR1 and CDR2 sequences are MNHNY and SVGAGI (reference sequence). Germline trimming cut 2 bases from V and 3 bases from J; bases unmatched to any gene: 6. The DNA for the CDR3 is TGTGCCAGCAGTTACATGGGGCAGGGGGACACTGAAGCTTTCTTT. It specifies CASSYMGQGDTEAFF.

The CDR3 spells CASGTGGYEQYF. The CDR3 DNA follows: TGTGCCAGTGGGACAGGGGGCTACGAGCAGTACTTC. The chain joins TRBV27 to TRBJ2-7; 11 bases agree with TRBD1. With V trimmed by 9 bases and J by 3 bases, 1 base remained unmatched. The CDR3 has 12 residues. Germline loops: CDR1 MNHEY, CDR2 SMNVEV (reference sequence).

This clonotype was seen only once. V and J are TRBV27 and TRBJ2-3; 11 bases align to TRBD2. CDR1 and CDR2 from the germline V gene are MNHEY and SMNVEV (reference sequence). The CDR3 is 16 residues long. J gave up 3 bases and V 7 bases, and 9 bases lay outside the gene matches. For the CDR3, the DNA is TGTGCCAGCACACTCACTAGCGGGGGTAGGACAGATACGCAGTATTTT. Translating gives CASTLTSGGRTDTQYF.

The chain carries TRBV27 and TRBJ1-1, with D tentatively TRBD1 (5 bases). The CDR3 consists of 14 residues. Germline assignment: CDR1 MNHEY and CDR2 SMNVEV (reference sequence). V lost 5 bases and J 3 bases, leaving 13 bases between the germline ends. CDR3 DNA sequence: TGTGCCAGCAGTGAGTGGGGGGGGGACACTGAAGCTTTCTTT. It yields the protein CASSEWGGDTEAFF.

The chain joins TRBV20-1 to TRBJ2-7; 8 bases line up with TRBD1. Germline V gene lookup returns CDR1 DFQATT and CDR2 SNEGSKA (reference sequence). Losses at the gene ends were 0 bases for V and 4 bases for J; bases not matched to a gene: 17. The CDR3 extends over 18 amino acids. This chain's CDR3 is CSARDLTPGTGPGYEQYF. CDR3 bases: TGCAGTGCTAGAGATCTAACACCCGGGACAGGCCCCGGATACGAGCAGTACTTC.

The gene calls are TRBV28 and TRBJ1-1; D remains unclear. The V gene's germline CDR1 is MDHEN and CDR2 SYDVKM. This CDR3 region has 13 residues. The V end was cut by 6 bases, the J end by 0 bases, with 8 bases between. The CDR3 reads CASSQTLNTEAFF. CDR3 coding DNA: TGTGCCAGCAGCCAGACATTGAACACTGAAGCTTTCTTT.

The sample holds a few counts of this clonotype. The chain couples TRBV29-1 to TRBJ2-7, with D maybe TRBD1 (6 bases). Trimming took 5 bases from V and 0 from J, leaving 11 bases between them. The germline gives CDR1 SQVTM, CDR2 ANQGSEA. The CDR3 length is 13 residues. The CDR3 nucleotides read TGCAGCGTTAGACCAGGGGACTCCTACGAGCAGTACTTC. Amino acids: CSVRPGDSYEQYF.

J is TRBJ2-5 and V is TRBV6-2 or TRBV6-3; TRBD2 matches at 9 bases. The trim removed 3 bases at V and 9 bases at J, leaving 11 bases unmatched. CDR1 is MNHEY, CDR2 SVGEGT, per germline. The CDR3 consists of 15 residues. CDR3 in amino acids: CASSYGAGGATPQYF. CDR3 sequence (DNA): TGTGCCAGCAGTTATGGAGCGGGGGGCGCCACGCCCCAGTACTTC.

The chain couples TRBV15 to TRBJ2-3, with D perhaps being TRBD1 or TRBD2 (5 bases each). Germline-derived CDR1 and CDR2 are LNHNV and YYDKDF (reference sequence). CDR3 size: 14 residues. Trimming left V 5 bases short and J 0 bases short, with 9 bases between. The CDR3 DNA sequence: TGTGCCACCAGCTTCCGGGACAGCACAGATACGCAGTATTTT. Protein sequence: CATSFRDSTDTQYF.